The entry below gives a single T cell receptor beta chain sequence along with its context. The antigen is unknown. The authors incorporated unique molecular identifiers into the TCR beta cDNA libraries. Using its own MiXCR run on the PCR reads, TCRdb lists one record per CDR3 protein. The data show roughly 650,000 distinct CDR3 sequences, with 59% seen just once and 11% held by the top ten. The data were taken from a study of post-analysis software for immune sequencing data. Study-wide points: Strong co-clustering by F measure was evident for samples that had been prepared in the same batch. There were five TRBV segments more frequent in patients than controls, and TRBV5-6, TRBV5-1 and TRBV20-1 were among them.

Germline loops: CDR1 MNHEY, CDR2 SVGEGT. This CDR3 is built from 12 residues. Trimming stripped 8 bases from V and 1 base from J, with 8 bases between. Specimen: blood. This TCR derives from a girl aged 2-15 years with multiple sclerosis. V usage is TRBV6-2 or TRBV6-3 and J usage is TRBJ1-1; D gene uncertain. CDR3 coding DNA: TGTGCCAGCCCGGGGTGGAACACTGAAGCTTTCTTT. Protein product: CASPGWNTEAFF.